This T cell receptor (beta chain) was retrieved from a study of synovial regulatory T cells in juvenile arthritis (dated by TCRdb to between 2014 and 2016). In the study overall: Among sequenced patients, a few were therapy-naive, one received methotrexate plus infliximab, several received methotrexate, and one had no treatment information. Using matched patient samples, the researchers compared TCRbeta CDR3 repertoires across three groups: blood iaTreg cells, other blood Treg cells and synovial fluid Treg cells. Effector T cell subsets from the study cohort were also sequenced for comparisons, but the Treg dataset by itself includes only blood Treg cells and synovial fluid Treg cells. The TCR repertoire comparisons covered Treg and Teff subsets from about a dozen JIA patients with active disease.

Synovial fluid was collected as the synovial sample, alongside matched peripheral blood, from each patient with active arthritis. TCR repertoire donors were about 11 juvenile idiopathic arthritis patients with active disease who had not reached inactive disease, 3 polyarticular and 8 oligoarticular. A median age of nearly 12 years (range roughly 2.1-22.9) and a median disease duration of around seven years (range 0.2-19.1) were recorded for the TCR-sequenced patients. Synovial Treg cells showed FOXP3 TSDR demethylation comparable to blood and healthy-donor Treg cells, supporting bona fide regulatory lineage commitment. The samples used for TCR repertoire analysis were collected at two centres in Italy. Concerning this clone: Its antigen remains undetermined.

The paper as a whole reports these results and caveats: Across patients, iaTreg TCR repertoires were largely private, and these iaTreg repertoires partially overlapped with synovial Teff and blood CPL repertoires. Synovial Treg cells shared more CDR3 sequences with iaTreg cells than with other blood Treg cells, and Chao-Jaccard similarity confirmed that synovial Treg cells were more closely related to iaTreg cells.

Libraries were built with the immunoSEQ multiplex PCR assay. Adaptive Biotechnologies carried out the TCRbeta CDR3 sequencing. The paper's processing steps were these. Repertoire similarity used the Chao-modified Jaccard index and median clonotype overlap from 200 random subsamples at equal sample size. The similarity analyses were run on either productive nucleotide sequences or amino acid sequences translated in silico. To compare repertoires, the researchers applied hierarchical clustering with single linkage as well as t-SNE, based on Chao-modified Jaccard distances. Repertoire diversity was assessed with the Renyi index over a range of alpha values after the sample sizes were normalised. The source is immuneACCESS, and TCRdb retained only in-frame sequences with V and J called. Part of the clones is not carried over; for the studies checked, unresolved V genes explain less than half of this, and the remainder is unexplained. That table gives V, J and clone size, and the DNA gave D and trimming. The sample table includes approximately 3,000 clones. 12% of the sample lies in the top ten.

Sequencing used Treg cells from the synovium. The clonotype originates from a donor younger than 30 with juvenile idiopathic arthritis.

The CDR3 sequence is CAWTRNSPLHF. The chain is encoded by TRBV30 joined to TRBJ1-6; TCRdb proposes TRBD1, but this gene call is untestable without DNA. The CDR3, cysteine through phenylalanine, is 11 amino acids long. Only the protein is on record. The germline V gene encodes CDR1 GTSNPN and CDR2 SVGIG (reference sequence).